This T cell receptor beta chain comes out of a study of cytomegalovirus exposure and HLA in healthy donors. Background on the study: From approximately 170 million T cells, an earlier analysis saw roughly 120 million unique TCR beta sequences. Study-wide results and limits: What a later analysis reportedly showed was that an Asian-associated ancestry cluster had fewer N-insertions than the approximately 700-donor mean. The study flagged some 180 TCR beta chains as cytomegalovirus-associated.

Primers included in the PCR were 60 Vbeta and 13 Jbeta primers. Generated by immunoSEQ multiplex PCR, the TCRdb table keeps only in-frame clones and is missing some. The sample lists nearly 300,000 clones, just over 85% occurring once. A note on this clone: No antigen is known for it.

Sequencing used PBMCs. The sequence came from a man between 35 and 55 years old in good health and CMV-seropositive.

CDR3 DNA: TGTGCCAGCAGTCCCCTTTCGACAGGGGTTTATAGCAATCAGCCCCAGCATTTT. Translated, it gives CASSPLSTGVYSNQPQHF. This chain uses TRBV27 with TRBJ1-5; 8 nucleotides agree with TRBD1. The trim removed 5 bases at V and 0 bases at J, leaving 12 bases unmatched. CDR1 is MNHEY and CDR2 is SMNVEV in the germline V gene (reference sequence). The CDR3 covers 18 residues.